This entry concerns a single T cell receptor (beta chain). This receptor's antigen is unknown. No much larger clonotype is one base removed from it; base qualities were not supplied. TCRbeta CDR3 regions were amplified from genomic DNA using the immunoSEQ Assay, a bias-controlled multiplex PCR. In the paper's pipeline: The number of nucleated cells in each sample was estimated from the amplification of reference gene primers within the assay. To quantify the absolute abundance of each unique TCRbeta CDR3 rearrangement, sequence reads were collapsed and filtered. For each sample, productive Simpson clonality was calculated as the square root of Simpson's diversity index across productive rearrangements. Imported from immuneACCESS, the table was reduced by TCRdb to in-frame sequences with V and J called. These copies leave out some clones; in studies compared against another copy, an unresolved V gene accounts for under half, and the cause of the remainder is not known. V, J and clone size are taken as reported in that table, and D and trimming were inferred from the DNA itself. In all, the sample holds about 24,000 clones, and approximately 86% of those were seen once. Jointly, the top ten make up 4% to 6% of the sample.

The data derive from a study of blood T cell repertoires in COVID-19 (dated by TCRdb to 2020 to 2021). For the study in its entirety: Samples from collaborators originated in the United States, Italy and Spain and spanned both the acute and convalescent phases of COVID-19. Subjects who had been exposed to COVID-19, were actively infected with it, or had recovered from it provided the deeply sampled blood TCRbeta repertoires that made up the dataset. Nearly every sample came with metadata listing a de-identified subject ID, COVID-19 status, age in years and sex. Where available, HLA class I and class II types were taken from metadata supplied by the sample provider and were not determined by assay-based typing. Samples were obtained from the ongoing ImmuneRACE study (first 160 participants) and from roughly 1,300 subjects provided by 6 global collaborators. The prospective study material was composed of cDNA or gDNA derived from T cells, B-cell-depleted T cells, or PBMCs. The repertoires were released in a freely available public database meant as a resource for research on the immune response to SARS-CoV-2.

Whole blood was collected in K2EDTA tubes by collaborating institutions according to the institutions' own protocols. For TCRbeta analysis, collaborators shipped samples as frozen whole blood, isolated PBMCs, or DNA extracted from either of those sample types. Including cysteine and phenylalanine, the CDR3 has 15 amino acids. Only the CDR3 DNA is retained, 45 bases long and in frame from the first base. V loses 4 bases, J loses 2 bases, and the germline ends lie 13 bases apart. According to the germline V gene, CDR1 reads SGHDN and CDR2 reads FVKESK. Study-wide conclusions, independent of this receptor: How much clinical and demographic metadata was included differed by source and by participant, and the metadata was provided uncurated.

This sequence was found in a man over 45 with active COVID-19. The sample taken for sequencing was peripheral blood. Recombination linked TRBV14 to TRBJ2-3; the D gene is unclear. The nucleotides read TGTGCCAGCAGCCCGTACACGAAAGACACAGATACGCAGTATTTT. Translated, this is CASSPYTKDTDTQYF.